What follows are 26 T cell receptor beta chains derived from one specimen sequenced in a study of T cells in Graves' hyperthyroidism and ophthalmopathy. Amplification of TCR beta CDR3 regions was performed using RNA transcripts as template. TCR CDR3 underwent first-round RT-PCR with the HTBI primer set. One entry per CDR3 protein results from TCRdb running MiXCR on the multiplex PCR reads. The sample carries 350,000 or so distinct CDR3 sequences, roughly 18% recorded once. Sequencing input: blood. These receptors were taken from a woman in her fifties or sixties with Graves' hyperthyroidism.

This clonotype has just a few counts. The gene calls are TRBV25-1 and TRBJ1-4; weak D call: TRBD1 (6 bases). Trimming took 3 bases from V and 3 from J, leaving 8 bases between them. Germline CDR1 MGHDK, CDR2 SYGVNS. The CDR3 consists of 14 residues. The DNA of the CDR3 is TGTGCCAGCAGTGAGTCAGGGGCTAATGAAAAACTGTTTTTT. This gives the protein CASSESGANEKLFF. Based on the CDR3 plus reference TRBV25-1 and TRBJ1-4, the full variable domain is EADIYQTPRYLVIGTGKKITLECSQTMGHDKMYWYQQDPGMELHLIHYSYGVNSTEKGDLSSESTVSRIRTEHFPLTLESARPSHTSQYLCASSESGANEKLFFGSGTQLSVL.

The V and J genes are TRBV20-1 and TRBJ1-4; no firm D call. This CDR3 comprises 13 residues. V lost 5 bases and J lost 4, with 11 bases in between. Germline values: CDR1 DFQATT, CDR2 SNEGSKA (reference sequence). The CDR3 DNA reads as TGCAGTGCTCTTGGACCGCGTAATGAAAAACTGTTTTTT. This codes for CSALGPRNEKLFF.

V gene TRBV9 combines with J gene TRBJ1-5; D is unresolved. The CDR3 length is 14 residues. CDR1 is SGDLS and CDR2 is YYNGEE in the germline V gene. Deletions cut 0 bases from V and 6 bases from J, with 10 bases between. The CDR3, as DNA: TGTGCCAGCAGCGTAGATTTGGGTAGTCAGCCCCAGCATTTT. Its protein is CASSVDLGSQPQHF.

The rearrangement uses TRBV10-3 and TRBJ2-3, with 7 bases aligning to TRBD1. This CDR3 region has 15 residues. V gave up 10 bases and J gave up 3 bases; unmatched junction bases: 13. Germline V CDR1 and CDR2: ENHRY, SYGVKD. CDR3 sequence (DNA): TGTGCCACCGACCAACTGGGACAGCGGACAGATACGCAGTATTTT. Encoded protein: CATDQLGQRTDTQYF.

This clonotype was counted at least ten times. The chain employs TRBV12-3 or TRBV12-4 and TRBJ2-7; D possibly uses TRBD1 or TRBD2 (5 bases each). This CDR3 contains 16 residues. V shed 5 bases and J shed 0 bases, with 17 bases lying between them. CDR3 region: CASSRHGAGSSYEQYF. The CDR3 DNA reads TGTGCCAGCAGTCGACACGGGGCGGGTTCCTCCTACGAGCAGTACTTC.

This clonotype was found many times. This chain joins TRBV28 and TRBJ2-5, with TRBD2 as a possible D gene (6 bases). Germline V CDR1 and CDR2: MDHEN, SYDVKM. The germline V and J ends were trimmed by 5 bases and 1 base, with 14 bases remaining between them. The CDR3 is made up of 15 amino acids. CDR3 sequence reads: CASSTSGSLQETQYF. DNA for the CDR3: TGTGCCAGCAGTACTTCCGGGAGCCTCCAAGAGACCCAGTACTTC.

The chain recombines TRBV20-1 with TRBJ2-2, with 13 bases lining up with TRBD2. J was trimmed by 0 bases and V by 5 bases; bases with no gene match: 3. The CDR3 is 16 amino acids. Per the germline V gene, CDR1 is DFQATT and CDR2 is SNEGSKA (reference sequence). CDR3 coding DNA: TGCAGTGCTCCGGGACTAGCGGGACCGAACACCGGGGAGCTGTTTTTT. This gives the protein CSAPGLAGPNTGELFF.

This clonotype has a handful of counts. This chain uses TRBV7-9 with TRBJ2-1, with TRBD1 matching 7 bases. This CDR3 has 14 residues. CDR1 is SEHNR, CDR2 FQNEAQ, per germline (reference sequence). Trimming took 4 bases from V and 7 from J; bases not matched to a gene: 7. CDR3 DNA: TGTGCCAGCAGCTCCCGGACAGGCCTGAATGAGCAGTTCTTC. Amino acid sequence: CASSSRTGLNEQFF.

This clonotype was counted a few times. Here the CDR3 reads CSARDSPGKQFF. CDR3 sequence (DNA): TGCAGTGCTAGAGATTCCCCGGGGAAGCAGTTCTTC. This chain links TRBV20-1 with TRBJ2-1; D perhaps matches TRBD2 (5 bases). Trimming took off 0 bases at V and 11 bases at J, with 11 bases between the two ends. CDR1 is DFQATT and CDR2 is SNEGSKA in the germline V gene (reference sequence). The CDR3 consists of 12 residues.

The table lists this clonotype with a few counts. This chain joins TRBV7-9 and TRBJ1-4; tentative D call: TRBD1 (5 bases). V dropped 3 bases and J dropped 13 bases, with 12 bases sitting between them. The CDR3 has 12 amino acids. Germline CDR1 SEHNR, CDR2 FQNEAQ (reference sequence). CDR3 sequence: CASSFRTSGLFF. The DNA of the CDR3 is TGTGCCAGCAGCTTTCGGACAAGCGGACTGTTTTTT.

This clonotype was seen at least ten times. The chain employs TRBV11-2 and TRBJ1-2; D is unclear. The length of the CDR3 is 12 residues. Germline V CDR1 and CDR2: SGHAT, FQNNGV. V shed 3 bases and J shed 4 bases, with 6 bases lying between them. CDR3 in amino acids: CASSFSGYGYTF. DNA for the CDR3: TGTGCCAGCAGCTTCTCGGGCTATGGCTACACCTTC.

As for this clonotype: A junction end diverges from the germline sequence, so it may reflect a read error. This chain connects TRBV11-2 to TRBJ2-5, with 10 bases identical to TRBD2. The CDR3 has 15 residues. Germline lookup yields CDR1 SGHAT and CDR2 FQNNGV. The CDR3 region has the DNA TGTGCCAGCAGCCCCAATGGCCTAGCGGGAGAGGCCCAGTACTTC. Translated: CASSPNGLAGEAQYF.

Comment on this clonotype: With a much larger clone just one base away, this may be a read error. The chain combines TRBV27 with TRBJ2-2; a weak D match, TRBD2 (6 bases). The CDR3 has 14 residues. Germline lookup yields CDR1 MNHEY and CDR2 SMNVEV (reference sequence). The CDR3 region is CASSLSRSTGGLFF. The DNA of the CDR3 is TGTGCCAGCAGTTTATCCCGGAGTACCGGGGGGCTGTTTTTT.

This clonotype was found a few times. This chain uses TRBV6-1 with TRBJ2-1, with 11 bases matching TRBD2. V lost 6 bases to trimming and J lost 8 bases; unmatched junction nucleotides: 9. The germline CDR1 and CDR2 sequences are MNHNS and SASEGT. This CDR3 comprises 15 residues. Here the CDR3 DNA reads TGTGCCAGCAGCCAACTAGCGGGAGTATTGGATGAGCAGTTCTTC. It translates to CASSQLAGVLDEQFF.

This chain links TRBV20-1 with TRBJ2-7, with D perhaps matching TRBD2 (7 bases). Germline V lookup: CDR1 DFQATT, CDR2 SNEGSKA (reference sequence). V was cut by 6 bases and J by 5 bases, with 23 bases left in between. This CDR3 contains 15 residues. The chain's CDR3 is CSAHLIQGLSDEQYF. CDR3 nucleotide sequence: TGCAGTGCACATCTCATACAGGGACTAAGCGACGAGCAGTACTTC.

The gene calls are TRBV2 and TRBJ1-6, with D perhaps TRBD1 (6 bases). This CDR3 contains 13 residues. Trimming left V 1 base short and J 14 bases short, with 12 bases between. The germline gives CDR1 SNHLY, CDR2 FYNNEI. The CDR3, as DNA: TGTGCCAGCAGTGAAGACGTAGGGGGTGCCCTCCACTTT. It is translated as CASSEDVGGALHF.

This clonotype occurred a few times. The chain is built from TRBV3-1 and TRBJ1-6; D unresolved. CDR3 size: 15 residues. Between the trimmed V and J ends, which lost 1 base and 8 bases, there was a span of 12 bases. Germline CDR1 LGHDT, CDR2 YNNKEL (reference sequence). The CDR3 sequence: CASSQVVGLHSPLHF. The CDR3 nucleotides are TGTGCCAGCAGCCAAGTGGTAGGTCTTCATTCACCCCTCCACTTT.

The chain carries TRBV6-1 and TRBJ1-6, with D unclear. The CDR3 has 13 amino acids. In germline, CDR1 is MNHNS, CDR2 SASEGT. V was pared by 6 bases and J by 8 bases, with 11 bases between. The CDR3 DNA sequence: TGTGCCAGCAGACCCTATGCTGATTCACCCCTCCACTTT. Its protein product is CASRPYADSPLHF.

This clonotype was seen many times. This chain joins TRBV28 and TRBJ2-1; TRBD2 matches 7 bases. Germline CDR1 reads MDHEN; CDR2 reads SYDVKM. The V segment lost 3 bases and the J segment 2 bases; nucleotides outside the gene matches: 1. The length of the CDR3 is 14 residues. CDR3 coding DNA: TGTGCCAGCAGTTTCGCGGGAGCCTACAATGAGCAGTTCTTC. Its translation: CASSFAGAYNEQFF.

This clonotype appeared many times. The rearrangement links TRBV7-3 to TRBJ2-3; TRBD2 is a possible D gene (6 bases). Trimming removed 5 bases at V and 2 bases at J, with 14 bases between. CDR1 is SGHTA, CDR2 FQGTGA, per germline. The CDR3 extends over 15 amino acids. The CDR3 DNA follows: TGTGCCAGCAGCCAGGGACTTTATAACACAGATACGCAGTATTTT. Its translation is CASSQGLYNTDTQYF.

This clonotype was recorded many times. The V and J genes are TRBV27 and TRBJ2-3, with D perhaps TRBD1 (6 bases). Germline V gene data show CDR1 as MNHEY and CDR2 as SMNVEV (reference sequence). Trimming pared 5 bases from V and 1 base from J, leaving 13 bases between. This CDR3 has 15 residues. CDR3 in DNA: TGTGCCAGCAGTCTCGGATACAGGGGCACAGATACGCAGTATTTT. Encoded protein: CASSLGYRGTDTQYF.

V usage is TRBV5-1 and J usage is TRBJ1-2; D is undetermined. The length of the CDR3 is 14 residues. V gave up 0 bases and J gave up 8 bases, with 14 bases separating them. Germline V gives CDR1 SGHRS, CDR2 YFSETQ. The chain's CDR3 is CASSLDRFASGYTF. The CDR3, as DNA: TGCGCCAGCAGCTTGGATCGTTTCGCGAGCGGCTACACCTTC.

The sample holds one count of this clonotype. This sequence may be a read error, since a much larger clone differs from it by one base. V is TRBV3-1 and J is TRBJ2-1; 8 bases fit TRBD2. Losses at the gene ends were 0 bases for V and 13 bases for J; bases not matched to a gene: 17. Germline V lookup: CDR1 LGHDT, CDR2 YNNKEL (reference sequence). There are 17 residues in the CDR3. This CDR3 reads CASSQDGVPGLVGLQFF. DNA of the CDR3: TGTGCCAGCAGCCAAGACGGCGTTCCGGGACTAGTGGGACTCCAGTTCTTC.

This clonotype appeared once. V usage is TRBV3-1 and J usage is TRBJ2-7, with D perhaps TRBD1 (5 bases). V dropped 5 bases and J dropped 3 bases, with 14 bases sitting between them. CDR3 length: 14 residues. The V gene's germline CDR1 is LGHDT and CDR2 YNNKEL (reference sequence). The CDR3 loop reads CASSSQGKGYEQYF. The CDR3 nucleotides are TGTGCCAGCAGCAGTCAGGGAAAGGGCTACGAGCAGTACTTC.

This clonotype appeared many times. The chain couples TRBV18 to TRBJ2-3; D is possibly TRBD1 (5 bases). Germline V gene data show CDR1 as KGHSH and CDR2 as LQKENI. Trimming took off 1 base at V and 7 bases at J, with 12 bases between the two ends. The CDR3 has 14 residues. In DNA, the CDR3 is TGTGCCAGCTCACCACAGGGGAAAGAGAATACGCAGTATTTT. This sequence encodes CASSPQGKENTQYF. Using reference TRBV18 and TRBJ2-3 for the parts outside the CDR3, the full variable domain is NAGVMQNPRHLVRRRGQEARLRCSPMKGHSHVYWYRQLPEEGLKFMVYLQKENIIDESGMPKERFSAEFPKEGPSILRIQQVVRGDSAAYFCASSPQGKENTQYFGPGTRLTVL.

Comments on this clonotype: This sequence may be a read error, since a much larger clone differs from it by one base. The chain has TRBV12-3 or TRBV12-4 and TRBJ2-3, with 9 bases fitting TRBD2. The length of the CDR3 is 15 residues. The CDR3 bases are TGTGCCAGCAGTTCGCTAGCGGGGATCACAGGTACGCAGTATTTT. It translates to CASSSLAGITGTQYF.